The source of this T cell receptor (beta chain) is a study of shared clonotypes between healthy human individuals. Study-level findings and limits: What limited the represented genetic and exposure-history diversity was the small number of donors.

Using immunoSEQ multiplex PCR, the repertoire was profiled, and TCRdb retains in-frame clones only, with some absent. The sample includes approximately 2,000,000 clones, around 93% of them seen just once. With regard to this clone: As yet, its antigen is unknown.

V dropped 3 bases and J dropped 1 base, with 12 bases sitting between them. The CDR3 spans 15 residues. The V gene's germline CDR1 is LGHNA and CDR2 YSLEER. The source of this sequence is a man aged 18-30 years in good health. Some clones in this sample may be carry-over from other donors' samples. The gene calls are TRBV4-3 and TRBJ1-1, with TRBD1 as a possible D gene (6 bases). Sequences were obtained from naive CD4+ T cells from PBMCs. Subset described: CD45RA+ positively selected. In DNA form, the CDR3 reads TGCGCCAGCAGCCAGTTTCAGACAGGGAACACTGAAGCTTTCTTT. It codes for CASSQFQTGNTEAFF.